The 24 T cell receptor beta chains given below trace back to one sample, sequenced in a study of cytomegalovirus exposure and HLA in healthy donors (dated by TCRdb to 2017 to 2019). Library generation was performed with the immunoSEQ multiplex PCR assay. A mixture of 60 forward primers for TCR Vbeta segments and 13 reverse primers for TCR Jbeta segments was used in the multiplex PCR. The clones in this table, taken by TCRdb from immuneACCESS, are in-frame only. Not every clone is retained; where verified, under half of the shortfall comes from an unresolved V gene, and the cause of the rest is unknown. This sample lists roughly 240,000 clones; 78% were detected once. About 0.47% of the sample is held by the ten biggest clonotypes. The sample was PBMCs. The receptors derive from a boy younger than 18 in good health and CMV-seronegative.

The chain joins TRBV19 to TRBJ2-6; D is possibly TRBD2 (5 bases). Germline-derived CDR1 and CDR2 are LNHDA and SQIVND (reference sequence). With 11 bases removed from V and 1 base from J, the gap between germline ends came to 18 bases. The CDR3 sequence is 16 residues long. CDR3 in amino acids: CASFDGGLSGANVLTF. The CDR3 nucleotides read TGTGCCTCTTTTGACGGCGGACTGTCTGGGGCCAACGTCCTGACTTTC.

This chain links TRBV9 with TRBJ2-2; possibly TRBD1 for D (6 bases). Germline V gene data show CDR1 as SGDLS and CDR2 as YYNGEE. The V end lost 3 bases, the J end lost 7 bases, and 10 bases lay between the germline ends. This CDR3 contains 13 residues. This CDR3 reads CASSAQGSGELFF. Written as DNA, the CDR3 is TGTGCCAGCAGCGCGCAGGGGAGCGGGGAGCTGTTTTTT.

The chain carries TRBV5-1 and TRBJ1-1; D is undetermined. Germline V gene sequence: CDR1 SGHRS, CDR2 YFSETQ. The CDR3 sequence is 17 residues long. The ends were cut back, 4 bases at V and 1 base at J, with 20 bases in the middle. DNA for the CDR3: TGCGCCAGCAGCATCGGACTGATTTCATCGTCGAACACTGAAGCTTTCTTT. Encoded protein: CASSIGLISSSNTEAFF.

This clone was counted between two and nine times. As DNA, the CDR3 is TGTGCCTGGAGGGCGGGGAACGAGCAGTACTTC. Its protein is CAWRAGNEQYF. The chain couples TRBV30 to TRBJ2-7; D is perhaps TRBD2 (6 bases). Trimming removed 3 bases at V and 5 bases at J, with 8 bases between. The CDR3 length is 11 residues. Germline V lookup: CDR1 GTSNPN, CDR2 SVGIG (reference sequence).

The chain has TRBV5-1 and TRBJ1-2; 12 bases agree with TRBD1. CDR1 is SGHRS and CDR2 is YFSETQ in the germline V gene. The ends lost 5 bases at V and 4 bases at J; junction bases unmatched: 12. The CDR3 extends over 17 amino acids. The chain's CDR3 is CASRSPGQGARGYGYTF. The CDR3 nucleotides read TGCGCCAGCAGGTCTCCGGGACAGGGGGCGCGCGGCTATGGCTACACCTTC.

V usage is TRBV7-8 and J usage is TRBJ2-2, with 8 bases identical to TRBD1. J gave up 1 base and V 2 bases, and 12 bases lay outside the gene matches. Germline lookup yields CDR1 SGHVS and CDR2 FQNEAQ. This CDR3 has 19 amino acids. The CDR3 protein is CASSLRAGGARGNTGELFF. CDR3 bases: TGTGCCAGCAGCTTAAGGGCAGGGGGCGCGAGAGGGAACACCGGGGAGCTGTTTTTT.

The chain couples TRBV19 to TRBJ1-2, with 7 bases that match TRBD1. The CDR3 has 12 amino acids. V lost 8 bases to trimming and J lost 2 bases; unmatched junction nucleotides: 2. Germline V gene data show CDR1 as LNHDA and CDR2 as SQIVND (reference sequence). CDR3 DNA: TGTGCCAGTGGGGGACAGAACTATGGCTACACCTTC. Encoded protein: CASGGQNYGYTF.

The chain recombines TRBV2 with TRBJ2-2; 13 bases match TRBD2. The CDR3 is made up of 15 amino acids. Per the germline V gene, CDR1 is SNHLY and CDR2 is FYNNEI. The V gene end was trimmed by 6 bases and the J gene end by 7 bases; junction bases not matched to a gene: 5. CDR3 in amino acids: CASRGTSGMGGELFF. CDR3 DNA sequence: TGTGCCAGCAGGGGGACTAGCGGGATGGGCGGGGAGCTGTTTTTT.

The chain combines TRBV30 with TRBJ1-4; 7 bases agree with TRBD1. Germline CDR1 reads GTSNPN; CDR2 reads SVGIG (reference sequence). This CDR3 is built from 15 residues. V shed 2 bases and J 8 bases; nucleotides not matched to a gene: 11. The CDR3 spells CAWSSHTGAGEKLFF. In nucleotides, the CDR3 is TGTGCCTGGAGTTCTCATACAGGGGCGGGGGAAAAACTGTTTTTT.

V and J are TRBV11-2 and TRBJ2-7; the match to TRBD2 covers 10 bases. CDR3 length: 15 residues. With V trimmed by 2 bases and J by 5 bases, 6 bases remained unmatched. CDR1 is SGHAT and CDR2 is FQNNGV in the germline V gene. The CDR3 DNA follows: TGTGCCAGCAGCTTAACTAGCGGGAACGTCCACGAGCAGTACTTC. Translating it yields CASSLTSGNVHEQYF.

The chain combines TRBV19 with TRBJ1-1; D remains unclear. The CDR3 has 16 residues. V shed 3 bases and J shed 3 bases, with 17 bases lying between them. From germline, CDR1 is LNHDA and CDR2 SQIVND (reference sequence). The chain's CDR3 is CASSIGRGNTDTEAFF. CDR3 coding DNA: TGTGCCAGTAGTATTGGACGGGGAAACACCGACACTGAAGCTTTCTTT.

J is TRBJ2-2 and V is TRBV12-5; D remains ambiguous. The CDR3 has 14 residues. Germline-derived CDR1 and CDR2 are LGHNT and FRNRAP. V lost 1 base and J 4 bases, leaving 7 bases between the germline ends. The CDR3 loop reads CASGLGLVTGELFF. CDR3 in DNA: TGTGCTAGTGGTTTGGGGCTGGTCACCGGGGAGCTGTTTTTT.

CDR3 DNA: TGTGCCAGCTCCCTTCTAGCGGATGGCACCGGGGAGCTGTTTTTT. It specifies CASSLLADGTGELFF. The chain carries TRBV6-4 and TRBJ2-2, with TRBD2 matching over 7 bases. The CDR3 contains 15 residues. From germline, CDR1 is MRHNA and CDR2 SNTAGT. V lost 8 bases to trimming and J lost 4 bases; unmatched junction nucleotides: 10.

This chain's CDR3 is CASSEKEWEEFYEQYF. The CDR3 nucleotides read TGTGCCAGCAGTGAAAAAGAATGGGAGGAGTTCTACGAGCAGTACTTC. The chain employs TRBV6-1 and TRBJ2-7; a weak D match, TRBD2 (6 bases). Trimming shortened V by 2 bases and J by 3 bases, and 17 bases separated the two germline ends. This CDR3 spans 16 amino acids. In germline, CDR1 is MNHNS, CDR2 SASEGT.

The V call is TRBV5-1, the J call TRBJ2-7; TRBD1 matches 11 bases. This CDR3 contains 16 residues. Germline V CDR1 and CDR2: SGHRS, YFSETQ. The J segment lost 5 bases and the V segment lost 4 bases, leaving 11 bases of the junction unmatched. CDR3 sequence (DNA): TGCGCCAGCAGCGAACTACCGGGACAGGGGGTCCACGAGCAGTACTTC. It specifies CASSELPGQGVHEQYF. The variable domain in full, completed from reference TRBV5-1 and TRBJ2-7, reads KAGVTQTPRYLIKTRGQQVTLSCSPISGHRSVSWYQQTPGQGLQFLFEYFSETQRNKGNFPGRFSGRQFSNSRSEMNVSTLELGDSALYLCASSELPGQGVHEQYFGPGTRLTVT.

This chain joins TRBV11-3 and TRBJ2-7, with 7 bases lining up with TRBD1. This CDR3 region has 15 residues. Looked up from germline, CDR1 is SGHNT and CDR2 is YENEEA. J gave up 3 bases and V 3 bases, and 8 bases lay outside the gene matches. The CDR3 DNA is TGTGCCAGCAGCTTTCTCGTCAGGGGGAACTACGAGCAGTACTTC. Its protein product is CASSFLVRGNYEQYF.

The chain links TRBV9 to TRBJ2-5; 7 nucleotides match TRBD2. Germline CDR1 SGDLS, CDR2 YYNGEE. J gave up 2 bases and V 5 bases, and 12 bases lay outside the gene matches. The CDR3 totals 16 residues. This chain's CDR3 is CASSAQRAGPQETQYF. The CDR3 DNA is TGTGCCAGCAGTGCCCAGAGAGCGGGGCCGCAAGAGACCCAGTACTTC. The variable domain in full, with the rest retrieved from reference TRBV9 and TRBJ2-5, is DSGVTQTPKHLITATGQRVTLRCSPRSGDLSVYWYQQSLDQGLQFLIQYYNGEERAKGNILERFSAQQFPDLHSELNLSSLELGDSALYFCASSAQRAGPQETQYFGPGTRLLVL.

J is TRBJ2-7 and V is TRBV9; the match to TRBD1 covers 7 bases. The length of the CDR3 is 13 residues. V lost 4 bases, J lost 7 bases, and 8 bases stayed unmatched. The germline CDR1 and CDR2 sequences are SGDLS and YYNGEE. CDR3 DNA: TGTGCCAGCAGCACCACAGGGGTAGGGGAGCAGTACTTC. Amino acids: CASSTTGVGEQYF. The full variable domain, completed using reference TRBV9 and TRBJ2-7, is DSGVTQTPKHLITATGQRVTLRCSPRSGDLSVYWYQQSLDQGLQFLIQYYNGEERAKGNILERFSAQQFPDLHSELNLSSLELGDSALYFCASSTTGVGEQYFGPGTRLTVT.

This chain uses TRBV13 with TRBJ1-2; tentatively, D is TRBD1 (6 bases). This CDR3 is built from 13 residues. V was cut by 3 bases and J by 4 bases, with 9 bases left in between. Germline assignment: CDR1 PRHDT and CDR2 FYEKMQ (reference sequence). Written as DNA, the CDR3 is TGTGCCAGCAGCTTTGGACAGATCTATGGCTACACCTTC. Its protein is CASSFGQIYGYTF.

DNA of the CDR3: TGTGCCAGTAGTGCACCGGGAGGGGGCGGAGGGAACACTGAAGCTTTCTTT. Amino acids: CASSAPGGGGGNTEAFF. The rearrangement uses TRBV19 and TRBJ1-1; 7 bases line up with TRBD1. Germline V gene lookup returns CDR1 LNHDA and CDR2 SQIVND (reference sequence). After removal of 5 bases from V and 1 base from J, the junction contained 13 bases not matched to a gene. The CDR3 covers 17 residues.

The J gene is TRBJ1-2, the V gene TRBV30, with TRBD1 matching 7 bases. The CDR3 loop spans 13 amino acids. From germline, CDR1 is GTSNPN and CDR2 SVGIG (reference sequence). After removal of 3 bases from V and 6 bases from J, the junction contained 7 bases not matched to a gene. CDR3 amino acids: CAWRVGGGDGYTF. For the CDR3, the DNA is TGTGCCTGGAGGGTAGGGGGCGGGGATGGCTACACCTTC.

CDR3 region: CASGPVGAPQYF. CDR3 bases: TGTGCTAGTGGCCCTGTAGGGGCCCCGCAGTACTTC. The rearrangement links TRBV12-5 to TRBJ2-7; maybe TRBD1 (5 bases). Germline values: CDR1 LGHNT, CDR2 FRNRAP. V lost 6 bases to trimming and J lost 9 bases, with 15 bases between them. There are 12 residues in the CDR3.

This chain connects TRBV19 to TRBJ1-1; TRBD1 matches at 9 bases. Per the germline V gene, CDR1 is LNHDA and CDR2 is SQIVND (reference sequence). V was pared by 3 bases and J by 5 bases, with 13 bases of the junction left unmatched. The CDR3 loop spans 17 amino acids. In DNA form, the CDR3 reads TGTGCCAGTAGTATGCGGGGGAGGACGACAGGGGGGACTGAAGCTTTCTTT. Translated: CASSMRGRTTGGTEAFF. Together with reference TRBV19 and TRBJ1-1, the CDR3 gives the full variable domain: DGGITQSPKYLFRKEGQNVTLSCEQNLNHDAMYWYRQDPGQGLRLIYYSQIVNDFQKGDIAEGYSVSREKKESFPLTVTSAQKNPTAFYLCASSMRGRTTGGTEAFFGQGTRLTVV.

This rearrangement joins TRBV10-2 to TRBJ2-7; 7 bases fit TRBD1. CDR3 length equals 15 residues. Losses at the gene ends were 0 bases for V and 5 bases for J; bases not matched to a gene: 7. Germline CDR1 is WSHSY and CDR2 is SAAADI. The CDR3 loop is CASSESGQGVHEQYF. DNA of the CDR3: TGCGCCAGCAGTGAGTCGGGGCAGGGGGTCCACGAGCAGTACTTC.